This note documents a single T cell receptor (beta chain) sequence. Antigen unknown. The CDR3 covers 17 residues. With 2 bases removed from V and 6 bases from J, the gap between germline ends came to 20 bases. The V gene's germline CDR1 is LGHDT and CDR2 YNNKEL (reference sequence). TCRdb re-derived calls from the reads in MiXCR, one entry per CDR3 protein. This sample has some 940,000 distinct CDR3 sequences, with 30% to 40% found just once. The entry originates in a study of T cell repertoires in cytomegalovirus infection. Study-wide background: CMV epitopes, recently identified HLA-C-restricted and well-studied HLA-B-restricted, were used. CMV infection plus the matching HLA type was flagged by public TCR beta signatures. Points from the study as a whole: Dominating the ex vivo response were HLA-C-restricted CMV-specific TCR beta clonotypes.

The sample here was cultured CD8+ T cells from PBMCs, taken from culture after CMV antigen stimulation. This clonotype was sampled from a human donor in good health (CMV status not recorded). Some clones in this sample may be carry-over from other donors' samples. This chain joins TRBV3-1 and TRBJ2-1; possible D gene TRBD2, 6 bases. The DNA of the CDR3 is TGTGCCAGCAGCCAACTCGTCGGGGGAGATCTGGGCAATGAGCAGTTCTTC. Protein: CASSQLVGGDLGNEQFF.